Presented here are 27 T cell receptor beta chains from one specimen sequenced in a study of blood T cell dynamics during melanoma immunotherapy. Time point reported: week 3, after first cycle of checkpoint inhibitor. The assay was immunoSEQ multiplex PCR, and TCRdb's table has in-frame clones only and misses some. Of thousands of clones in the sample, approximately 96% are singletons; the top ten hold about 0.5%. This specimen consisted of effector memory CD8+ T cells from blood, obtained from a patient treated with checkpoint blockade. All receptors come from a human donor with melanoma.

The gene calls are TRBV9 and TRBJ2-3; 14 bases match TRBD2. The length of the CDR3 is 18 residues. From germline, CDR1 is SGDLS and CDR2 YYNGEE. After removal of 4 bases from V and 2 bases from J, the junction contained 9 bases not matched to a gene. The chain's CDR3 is CASSRGGLAGVFTDTQYF. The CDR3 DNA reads TGTGCCAGCAGCCGAGGGGGACTAGCGGGAGTATTCACAGATACGCAGTATTTT.

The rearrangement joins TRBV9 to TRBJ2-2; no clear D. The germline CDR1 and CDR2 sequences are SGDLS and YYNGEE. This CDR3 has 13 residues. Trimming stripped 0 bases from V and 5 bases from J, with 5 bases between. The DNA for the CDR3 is TGTGCCAGCAGCGTAGAAGTAACCGGGGAGCTGTTTTTT. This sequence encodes CASSVEVTGELFF.

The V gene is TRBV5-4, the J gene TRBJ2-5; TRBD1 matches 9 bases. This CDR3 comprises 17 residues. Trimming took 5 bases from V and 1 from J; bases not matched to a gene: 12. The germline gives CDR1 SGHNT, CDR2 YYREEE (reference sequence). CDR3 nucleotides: TGTGCCAGCAGAACGATTGGACAGGGGCTTGGCCAAGAGACCCAGTACTTC. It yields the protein CASRTIGQGLGQETQYF.

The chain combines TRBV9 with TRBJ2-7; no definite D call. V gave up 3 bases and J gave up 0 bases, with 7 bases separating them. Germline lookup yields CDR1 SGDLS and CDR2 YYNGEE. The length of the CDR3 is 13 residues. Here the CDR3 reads CASSAVSSYEQYF. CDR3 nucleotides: TGTGCCAGCAGCGCTGTCAGCTCCTACGAGCAGTACTTC.

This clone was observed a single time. The CDR3 region is CASSATPGLAYNEQFF. Here the CDR3 DNA reads TGTGCCAGCAGCGCCACCCCGGGACTAGCCTACAATGAGCAGTTCTTC. The chain uses TRBV11-2 and TRBJ2-1, with 8 bases identical to TRBD2. The CDR3 has 16 amino acids. Looked up from germline, CDR1 is SGHAT and CDR2 is FQNNGV. V shed 5 bases and J 2 bases; nucleotides not matched to a gene: 8.

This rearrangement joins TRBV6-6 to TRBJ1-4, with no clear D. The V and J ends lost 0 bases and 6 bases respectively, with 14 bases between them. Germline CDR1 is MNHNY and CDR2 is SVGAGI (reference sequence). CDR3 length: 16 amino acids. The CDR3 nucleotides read TGTGCCAGCAGTTACTCGATTAGGGCGAGAGATGAAAAACTGTTTTTT. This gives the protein CASSYSIRARDEKLFF.

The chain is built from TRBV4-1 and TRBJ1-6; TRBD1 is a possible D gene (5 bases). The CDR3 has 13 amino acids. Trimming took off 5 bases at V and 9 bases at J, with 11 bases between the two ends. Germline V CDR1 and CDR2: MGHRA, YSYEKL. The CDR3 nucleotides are TGCGCCAGCAGCGGTACTGGGGGTTCACCCCTCCACTTT. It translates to CASSGTGGSPLHF.

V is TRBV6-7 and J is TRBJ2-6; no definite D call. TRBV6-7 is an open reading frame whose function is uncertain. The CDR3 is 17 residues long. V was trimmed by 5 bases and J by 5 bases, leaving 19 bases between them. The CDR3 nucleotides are TGTGCCAGCAGTGTTAAGTATTTACAAAGTCGGGCCAACGTCCTGACTTTC. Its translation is CASSVKYLQSRANVLTF.

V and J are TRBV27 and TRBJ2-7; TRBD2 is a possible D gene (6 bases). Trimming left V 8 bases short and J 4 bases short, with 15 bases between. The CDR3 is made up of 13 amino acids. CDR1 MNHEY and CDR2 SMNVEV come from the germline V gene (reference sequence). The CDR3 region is CASRSTSSYEQYF. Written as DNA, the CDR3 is TGTGCCAGCCGATCGACTAGTTCTTACGAGCAGTACTTC.

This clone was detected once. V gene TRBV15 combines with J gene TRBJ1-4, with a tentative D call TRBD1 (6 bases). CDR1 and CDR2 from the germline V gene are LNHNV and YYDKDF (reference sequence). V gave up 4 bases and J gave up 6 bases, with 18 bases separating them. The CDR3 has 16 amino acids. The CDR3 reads CATSTHWGGAHEKLFF. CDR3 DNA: TGTGCCACCAGCACCCACTGGGGGGGGGCGCATGAAAAACTGTTTTTT.

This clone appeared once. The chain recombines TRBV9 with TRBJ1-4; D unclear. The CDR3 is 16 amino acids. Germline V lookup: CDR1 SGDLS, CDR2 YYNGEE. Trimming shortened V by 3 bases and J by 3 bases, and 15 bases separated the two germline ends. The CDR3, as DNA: TGTGCCAGCAGCGCTTCCCCCCGCTCAGCTAATGAAAAACTGTTTTTT. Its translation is CASSASPRSANEKLFF.

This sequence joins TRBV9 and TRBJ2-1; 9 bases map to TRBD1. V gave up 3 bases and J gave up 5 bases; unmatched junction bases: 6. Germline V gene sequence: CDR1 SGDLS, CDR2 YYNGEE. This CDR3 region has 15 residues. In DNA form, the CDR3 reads TGTGCCAGCAGCGCCGGACAGGGGAGGAACAATGAGCAGTTCTTC. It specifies CASSAGQGRNNEQFF.

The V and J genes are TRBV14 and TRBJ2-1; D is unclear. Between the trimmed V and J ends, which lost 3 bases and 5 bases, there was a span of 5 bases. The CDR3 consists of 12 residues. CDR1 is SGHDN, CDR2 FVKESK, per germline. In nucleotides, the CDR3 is TGTGCCAGCAGCCAGGCTAACAATGAGCAGTTCTTC. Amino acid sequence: CASSQANNEQFF.

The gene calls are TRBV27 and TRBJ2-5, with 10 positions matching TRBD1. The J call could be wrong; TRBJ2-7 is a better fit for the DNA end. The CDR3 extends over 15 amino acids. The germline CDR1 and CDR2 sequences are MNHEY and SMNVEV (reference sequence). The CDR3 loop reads CASSTIGTGDREQYF. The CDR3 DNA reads TGTGCCAGCAGCACGATCGGGACAGGGGATCGCGAGCAGTACTTC.

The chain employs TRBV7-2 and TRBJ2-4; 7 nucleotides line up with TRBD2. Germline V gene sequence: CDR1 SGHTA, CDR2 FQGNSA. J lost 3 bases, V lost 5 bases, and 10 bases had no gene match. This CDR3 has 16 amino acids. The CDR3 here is CASSPGTTRLKNIQYF. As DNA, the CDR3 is TGTGCCAGCAGCCCCGGGACTACCAGGCTCAAAAACATTCAGTACTTC.

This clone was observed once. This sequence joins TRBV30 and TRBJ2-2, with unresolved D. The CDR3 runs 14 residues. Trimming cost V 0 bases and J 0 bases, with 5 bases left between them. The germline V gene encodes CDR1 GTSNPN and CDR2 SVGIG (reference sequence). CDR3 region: CAWSVLSNTGELFF. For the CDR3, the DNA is TGTGCCTGGAGTGTACTCTCGAACACCGGGGAGCTGTTTTTT.

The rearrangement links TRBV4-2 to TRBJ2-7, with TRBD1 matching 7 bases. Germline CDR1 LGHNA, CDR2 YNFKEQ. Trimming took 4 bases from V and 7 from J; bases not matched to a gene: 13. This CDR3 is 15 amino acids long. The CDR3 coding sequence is TGTGCCAGCAGCCCCAGGGGGACCCAGTTCGGGGAGCAGTACTTC. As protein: CASSPRGTQFGEQYF.

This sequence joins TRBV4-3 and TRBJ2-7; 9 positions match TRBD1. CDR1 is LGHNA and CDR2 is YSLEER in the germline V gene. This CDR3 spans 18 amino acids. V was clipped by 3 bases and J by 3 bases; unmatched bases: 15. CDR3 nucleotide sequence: TGCGCCAGCAGCCAGCACGCTACCGGGACAGGGCTGGTCTACGAGCAGTACTTC. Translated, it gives CASSQHATGTGLVYEQYF.

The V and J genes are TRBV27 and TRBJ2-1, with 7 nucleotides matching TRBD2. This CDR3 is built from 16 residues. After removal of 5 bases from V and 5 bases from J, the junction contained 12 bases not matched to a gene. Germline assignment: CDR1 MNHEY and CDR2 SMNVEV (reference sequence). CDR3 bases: TGTGCCAGCAGTCCCACTGGGGGGAGGGTCGACAATGAGCAGTTCTTC. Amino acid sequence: CASSPTGGRVDNEQFF.

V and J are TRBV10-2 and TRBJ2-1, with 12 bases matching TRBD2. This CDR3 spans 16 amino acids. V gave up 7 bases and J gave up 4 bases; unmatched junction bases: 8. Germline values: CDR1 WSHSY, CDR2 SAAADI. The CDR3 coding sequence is TGCGCCAGCAACACCGGGACTAGCGGGTTTTACAATGAGCAGTTCTTC. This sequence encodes CASNTGTSGFYNEQFF.

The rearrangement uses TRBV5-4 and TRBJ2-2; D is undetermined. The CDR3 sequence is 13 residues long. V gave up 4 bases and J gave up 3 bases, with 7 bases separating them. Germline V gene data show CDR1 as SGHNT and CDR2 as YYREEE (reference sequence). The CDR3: CASSPGYTGELFF. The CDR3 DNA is TGTGCCAGCAGCCCCGGATACACCGGGGAGCTGTTTTTT.

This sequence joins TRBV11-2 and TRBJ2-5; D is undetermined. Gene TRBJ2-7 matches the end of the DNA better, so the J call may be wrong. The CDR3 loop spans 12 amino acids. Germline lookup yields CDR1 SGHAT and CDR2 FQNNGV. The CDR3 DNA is TGTGCCAGCAGCTTCTCAACCTACGAGCAGTACTTC. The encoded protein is CASSFSTYEQYF.

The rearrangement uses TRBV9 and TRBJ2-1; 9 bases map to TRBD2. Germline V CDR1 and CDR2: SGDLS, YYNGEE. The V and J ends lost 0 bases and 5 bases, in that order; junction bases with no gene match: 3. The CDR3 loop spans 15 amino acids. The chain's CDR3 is CASSVGGGGNNEQFF. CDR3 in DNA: TGTGCCAGCAGCGTAGGCGGGGGGGGTAACAATGAGCAGTTCTTC. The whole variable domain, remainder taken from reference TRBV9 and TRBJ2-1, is DSGVTQTPKHLITATGQRVTLRCSPRSGDLSVYWYQQSLDQGLQFLIQYYNGEERAKGNILERFSAQQFPDLHSELNLSSLELGDSALYFCASSVGGGGNNEQFFGPGTRLTVL.

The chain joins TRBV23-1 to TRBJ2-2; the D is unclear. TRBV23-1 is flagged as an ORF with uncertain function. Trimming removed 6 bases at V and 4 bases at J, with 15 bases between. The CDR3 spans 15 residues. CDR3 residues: CASRRKGSLTGELFF. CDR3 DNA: TGCGCCAGCAGGCGAAAGGGTTCCCTCACCGGGGAGCTGTTTTTT.

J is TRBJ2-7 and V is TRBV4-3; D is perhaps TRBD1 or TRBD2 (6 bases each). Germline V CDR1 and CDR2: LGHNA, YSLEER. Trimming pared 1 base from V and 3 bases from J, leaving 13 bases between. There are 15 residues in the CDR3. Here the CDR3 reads CASSQAPGAGYEQYF. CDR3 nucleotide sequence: TGCGCCAGCAGCCAAGCTCCGGGGGCGGGCTACGAGCAGTACTTC.

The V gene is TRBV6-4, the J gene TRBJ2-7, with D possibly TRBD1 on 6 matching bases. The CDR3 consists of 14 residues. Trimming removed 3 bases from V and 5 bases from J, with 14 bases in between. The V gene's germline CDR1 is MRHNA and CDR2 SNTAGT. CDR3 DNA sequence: TGTGCCAGCAGTGAAGGGGGATATAGCGACGAGCAGTACTTC. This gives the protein CASSEGGYSDEQYF.

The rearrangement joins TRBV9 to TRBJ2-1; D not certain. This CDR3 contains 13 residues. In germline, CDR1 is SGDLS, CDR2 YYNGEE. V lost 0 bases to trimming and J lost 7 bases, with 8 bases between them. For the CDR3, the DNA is TGTGCCAGCAGCGTAGGAGAGTCAAATGAGCAGTTCTTC. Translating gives CASSVGESNEQFF. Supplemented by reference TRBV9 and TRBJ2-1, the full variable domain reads DSGVTQTPKHLITATGQRVTLRCSPRSGDLSVYWYQQSLDQGLQFLIQYYNGEERAKGNILERFSAQQFPDLHSELNLSSLELGDSALYFCASSVGESNEQFFGPGTRLTVL.